The entry that follows covers one TCR beta chain sequence. The length of the CDR3 is 13 residues. V lost 7 bases and J lost 5, with 9 bases in between. The germline CDR1 and CDR2 sequences are SNHLY and FYNNEI. This specimen comes from a study of blood T cell repertoires in COVID-19. Study overall: PBMCs, B-cell-depleted T cells, or T cells provided the cDNA or gDNA that made up the material.

Sequencing was performed with immunoSEQ multiplex PCR; in TCRdb, only in-frame clones are kept and a portion is missing. The sample contains about 62,000 clones, 70% to 90% of which appear only once. Material: peripheral blood. The genes are TRBV2 and TRBJ1-6; no definite D call. This clonotype originated in a woman of 80 years or more with acute or convalescent COVID-19. CDR3 region: CASTPSDNSPLHF. The DNA for the CDR3 is TGTGCCAGCACTCCTAGTGATAATTCACCCCTCCACTTT.